These 11 T cell receptor beta chains were sequenced from one sample in a study of blood T cell repertoires in COVID-19. The data were produced by immunoSEQ multiplex PCR, yet TCRdb's version contains in-frame clones alone and is incomplete. There are approximately 170,000 clones in the sample; more than 70% occur only once, and about 11% lies in the top ten. Material for sequencing was peripheral blood. These receptors all stem from a woman of 80 years or more with active or convalescent COVID-19.

V and J are TRBV28 and TRBJ2-7; possibly TRBD1 for D (5 bases). V was cut by 7 bases and J by 4 bases, with 23 bases left in between. Per the germline V gene, CDR1 is MDHEN and CDR2 is SYDVKM. The CDR3 has 16 amino acids. DNA for the CDR3: TGTGCCAGCACAAATATGGGTGGCAGGGCCTCGTACGAGCAGTACTTC. Translated, it gives CASTNMGGRASYEQYF.

CDR3 coding DNA: TGTGCCAGAAGCTCTAGCGGGAGGTACTACAATGAGCAGTTCTTC. Protein product: CARSSSGRYYNEQFF. The chain carries TRBV5-3 and TRBJ2-1; 11 nucleotides line up with TRBD2. TRBV5-3 is an ORF, and what it does is uncertain. The J segment lost 3 bases and the V segment lost 3 bases, leaving 2 bases of the junction unmatched. The CDR3 consists of 15 residues.

The chain couples TRBV19 to TRBJ2-3; 9 nucleotides match TRBD1. CDR1 and CDR2 from the germline V gene are LNHDA and SQIVND (reference sequence). Losses at the gene ends were 5 bases for V and 4 bases for J; bases not matched to a gene: 4. CDR3 size: 14 residues. The CDR3 region has the DNA TGTGCCAGTAGTGACAGGGGGTTGCCAGATACGCAGTATTTT. Its protein is CASSDRGLPDTQYF. Together with reference TRBV19 and TRBJ2-3, the CDR3 gives the full variable domain: DGGITQSPKYLFRKEGQNVTLSCEQNLNHDAMYWYRQDPGQGLRLIYYSQIVNDFQKGDIAEGYSVSREKKESFPLTVTSAQKNPTAFYLCASSDRGLPDTQYFGPGTRLTVL.

The genes are TRBV2 and TRBJ1-2, with D possibly TRBD1 on 5 matching bases. V lost 4 bases and J lost 3, with 15 bases in between. CDR1 and CDR2 from the germline V gene are SNHLY and FYNNEI. The CDR3 spans 15 residues. CDR3 DNA sequence: TGTGCCAGCAGTGCTGGAGGGGCGACGTACTATGGCTACACCTTC. It codes for CASSAGGATYYGYTF. The whole variable domain, filled in from reference TRBV2 and TRBJ1-2, reads EPEVTQTPSHQVTQMGQEVILRCVPISNHLYFYWYRQILGQKVEFLVSFYNNEISEKSEIFDDQFSVERPDGSNFTLKIRSTKLEDSAMYFCASSAGGATYYGYTFGSGTRLTVV.

This clone was seen more than once but under ten times. The chain combines TRBV10-3 with TRBJ2-2, with D unresolved. CDR1 ENHRY and CDR2 SYGVKD come from the germline V gene. This CDR3 region has 14 residues. Trimming removed 4 bases at V and 1 base at J, with 7 bases between. CDR3 region: CAISGTGNTGELFF. The CDR3 DNA sequence: TGTGCCATCAGTGGAACGGGGAACACCGGGGAGCTGTTTTTT.

The genes are TRBV3-1 (or the pseudogene TRBV3-2) and TRBJ1-2; unclear D gene. The ends were cut back, 2 bases at V and 4 bases at J, with 14 bases in the middle. This CDR3 contains 15 residues. CDR1 and CDR2 from the germline V gene are LGHDT and YNNKEL (reference sequence). The CDR3 DNA sequence: TGTGCCAGCAGCCAATATGTGTCTACCGCCTATGGCTACACCTTC. Amino acid sequence: CASSQYVSTAYGYTF.

The chain uses TRBV2 and TRBJ1-6; 10 bases are shared with TRBD1. V shed 4 bases, J shed 7 bases, and the junction held 4 bases outside the gene matches. CDR1 and CDR2 from the germline V gene are SNHLY and FYNNEI. The CDR3 is 15 residues long. The CDR3 coding sequence is TGTGCCAGCAGTGGACAGGGGGCACAGAATTCACCCCTCCACTTT. Its translation: CASSGQGAQNSPLHF.

V gene TRBV15 combines with J gene TRBJ2-1; D gene uncertain. The CDR3 sequence is 12 residues long. Trimming took 2 bases from V and 7 from J, leaving 6 bases between them. Germline CDR1 is LNHNV and CDR2 is YYDKDF (reference sequence). CDR3 DNA sequence: TGTGCCACCAGCAGATCCGGTAATGAGCAGTTCTTC. Protein: CATSRSGNEQFF.

The V gene is TRBV24-1, the J gene TRBJ2-3; D might be TRBD1 (6 bases). Germline CDR1 is KGHDR and CDR2 is SFDVKD. The CDR3 has 16 amino acids. Trimming removed 4 bases from V and 2 bases from J, with 15 bases in between. CDR3 amino acids: CATSDRDRRYTDTQYF. For the CDR3, the DNA is TGTGCCACCAGTGACCGAGACAGGCGGTACACAGATACGCAGTATTTT.

This clone was detected only a few times. The CDR3 loop is CASSSTANTEAFF. The CDR3 DNA follows: TGTGCCAGCAGCAGCACCGCGAACACTGAAGCTTTCTTT. The chain has TRBV5-4 and TRBJ1-1, with D unresolved. The CDR3 runs to 13 residues. Between the trimmed V and J ends, which lost 4 bases and 1 base, there was a span of 8 bases. Germline lookup yields CDR1 SGHNT and CDR2 YYREEE (reference sequence).

J is TRBJ1-3 and V is TRBV6-5; a weak D match, TRBD1 (5 bases). Germline values: CDR1 MNHEY, CDR2 SVGAGI. Trimming took 6 bases from V and 1 from J, leaving 13 bases between them. The CDR3 totals 15 residues. CDR3 bases: TGTGCCAGCAGAATGACAGTCTCATCTGGAAACACCATATATTTT. Amino acids: CASRMTVSSGNTIYF.